Shown below are 2 T cell receptor beta chains from a single sample sequenced in a study of T cell changes during pregnancy in multiple sclerosis. Measured with immunoSEQ multiplex PCR; TCRdb has only the in-frame clones, and not every one. The table includes approximately 85,000 clones, approximately 89% detected once. The sequencing here drew on peripheral blood, taken in the first trimester of pregnancy. The source is a female donor with multiple sclerosis, enrolled in a pregnancy study.

The chain combines TRBV19 with TRBJ1-1, with 7 nucleotides matching TRBD1. Trimming at V came to 7 bases and at J to 2 bases, leaving 4 bases not matched to a gene. Germline V gene lookup returns CDR1 LNHDA and CDR2 SQIVND (reference sequence). The length of the CDR3 is 13 residues. CDR3 residues: CASKGTANTEAFF. CDR3 nucleotide sequence: TGTGCCAGTAAAGGGACAGCTAACACTGAAGCTTTCTTT.

V is TRBV11-2 and J is TRBJ2-5; the match to TRBD1 covers 9 bases. The CDR3 is 16 residues long. Trimming removed 4 bases from V and 4 bases from J; junction bases left unmatched: 10. The germline CDR1 and CDR2 sequences are SGHAT and FQNNGV. CDR3 sequence: CASSSPDRGSTETQYF. The CDR3 nucleotides are TGTGCCAGCAGCTCCCCGGACAGGGGTTCAACAGAGACCCAGTACTTC.